This TCR beta chain was documented in a study of blood T cell repertoires in COVID-19. Here immunoSEQ multiplex PCR was the method, and the copy in TCRdb shows in-frame clones only, minus some. The repertoire holds 150,000 or so clones, with around 80% as singletons. The CDR3 is made up of 16 amino acids. After removal of 0 bases from V and 1 base from J, the junction contained 3 bases not matched to a gene. The V gene's germline CDR1 is LNHDA and CDR2 SQIVND (reference sequence). Participants' reported clinical history set cohort assignment. Recovery among Cohort 3 donors was established by two negative PCRs, clearance, or symptom resolution.

The sample comprised PBMCs or T cells enriched from blood (not recorded which). The V and J genes are TRBV19 and TRBJ1-5; 7 bases are a match to TRBD1. The TCR was taken from a woman in her fifties or sixties who had recovered from COVID-19. The CDR3 coding sequence is TGTGCCAGTAGTATAGATGACAGGGCGAGCAATCAGCCCCAGCATTTT. Its translation: CASSIDDRASNQPQHF. Filled out from reference TRBV19 and TRBJ1-5, the complete variable domain reads DGGITQSPKYLFRKEGQNVTLSCEQNLNHDAMYWYRQDPGQGLRLIYYSQIVNDFQKGDIAEGYSVSREKKESFPLTVTSAQKNPTAFYLCASSIDDRASNQPQHFGDGTRLSIL.